The 32 T cell receptor beta chains below were found in one sample sequenced in a study of early T cells in non-severe SARS-CoV-2 infection. TCRdb reprocessed the 5' RACE reads with MiXCR, giving one entry per CDR3 protein. The data show 75,000 to 100,000 distinct CDR3 sequences, with around 16% seen just once and around 1.3% held by the top ten. Sequencing input: whole blood. Source of these receptors: an adult who was a healthcare worker with PCR-confirmed SARS-CoV-2 infection or an uninfected control (not recorded which).

The rearrangement joins TRBV29-1 to TRBJ2-7; 12 nucleotides agree with TRBD2. V was clipped by 6 bases and J by 6 bases; unmatched bases: 12. Germline loops: CDR1 SQVTM, CDR2 ANQGSEA. This CDR3 region has 15 residues. The CDR3 coding sequence is TGCAGCGTGGGCCGGAGACTAGCGGGAGATGGCGAGCAGTACTTC. Translation: CSVGRRLAGDGEQYF.

This clonotype has more than one count but fewer than ten. This sequence joins TRBV3-1 and TRBJ1-1, with 8 positions matching TRBD1. Germline-derived CDR1 and CDR2 are LGHDT and YNNKEL (reference sequence). With 5 bases clipped from V and 4 bases from J, the junction kept 3 bases outside the gene matches. The CDR3 runs 13 residues. CDR3 loop: CASSTTGGTEAFF. DNA for the CDR3: TGTGCCAGCAGCACCACAGGGGGCACTGAAGCTTTCTTT.

The chain joins TRBV20-1 to TRBJ1-2; D not resolved. This CDR3 is built from 11 residues. Looked up from germline, CDR1 is DFQATT and CDR2 is SNEGSKA (reference sequence). CDR3 sequence: CSLSLIRGYTF. The CDR3 DNA follows: TGCAGCCTCAGCCTGATTAGAGGCTACACCTTC.

This clonotype has at least ten counts. The chain joins TRBV12-3 or TRBV12-4 to TRBJ1-6, with 8 bases aligning to TRBD1. This CDR3 spans 16 amino acids. V shed 1 base and J 7 bases; nucleotides not matched to a gene: 6. CDR3 bases: TGTGCCAGCAGTTTAGGGGCAGGGGGCTTCAATTCACCCCTCCACTTT. Amino acids: CASSLGAGGFNSPLHF.

The V call is TRBV29-1, the J call TRBJ1-1; the D is unclear. The germline V and J ends were trimmed by 3 bases and 7 bases, with 6 bases remaining between them. This CDR3 region has 10 residues. In germline, CDR1 is SQVTM, CDR2 ANQGSEA. The CDR3 sequence is CSVDRREAFF. DNA of the CDR3: TGCAGCGTTGATAGGCGTGAAGCTTTCTTT. The full variable domain, with the rest looked up from reference TRBV29-1 and TRBJ1-1, is SAVISQKPSRDICQRGTSLTIQCQVDSQVTMMFWYRQQPGQSLTLIATANQGSEATYESGFVIDKFPISRPNLTFSTLTVSNMSPEDSSIYLCSVDRREAFFGQGTRLTVV.

With respect to this clonotype: Germline is not matched at one junction end, which may reflect a read error. The chain links TRBV7-2 to TRBJ2-2; D gene uncertain. Germline V gene sequence: CDR1 SGHTA, CDR2 FQGNSA. The CDR3 consists of 15 residues. CDR3 nucleotides: TGTGCCAGCAGCTTAGGTTCCCCGAACGCCGGGGAGCTGTTTTTT. Its protein is CASSLGSPNAGELFF.

This clonotype appeared once. The V gene is TRBV7-2, the J gene TRBJ2-3; the match to TRBD1 covers 7 bases. Germline lookup yields CDR1 SGHTA and CDR2 FQGNSA. This CDR3 comprises 14 residues. J lost 6 bases, V lost 6 bases, and 9 bases had no gene match. The CDR3 protein is CASSIEGATDTQYF. The DNA of the CDR3 is TGTGCCAGCAGTATAGAGGGGGCTACCGATACGCAGTATTTT. The entire variable domain, with the rest obtained from reference TRBV7-2 and TRBJ2-3, is as follows: GAGVSQSPSNKVTEKGKDVELRCDPISGHTALYWYRQSLGQGLEFLIYFQGNSAPDKSGLPSDRFSAERTGGSVSTLTIQRTQQEDSAVYLCASSIEGATDTQYFGPGTRLTVL.

This clonotype came up many times. The J gene is TRBJ2-7, the V gene TRBV28; D remains unclear. The CDR3 consists of 13 residues. Trimming pared 3 bases from V and 6 bases from J, leaving 12 bases between. Germline assignment: CDR1 MDHEN and CDR2 SYDVKM. This CDR3 is CASSFHPIVEQYF. DNA of the CDR3: TGTGCCAGCAGTTTCCATCCAATTGTCGAGCAGTACTTC.

The chain recombines TRBV5-4 with TRBJ2-3; D gene uncertain. Between the trimmed V and J ends, which lost 4 bases and 2 bases, there was a span of 5 bases. Looked up from germline, CDR1 is SGHNT and CDR2 is YYREEE (reference sequence). The CDR3 extends over 12 amino acids. Written as DNA, the CDR3 is TGTGCCAGCAGCCAAGTCACAGATACGCAGTATTTT. Translating it yields CASSQVTDTQYF.

This clonotype was seen a few times. The CDR3 region has the DNA TGTGCCAGCAGTAAACAGGGTTTTCGCTACGAGCAGTACTTC. Translating it yields CASSKQGFRYEQYF. The chain joins TRBV6-2 or TRBV6-3 to TRBJ2-7; D perhaps matches TRBD1 (6 bases). CDR1 MNHEY and CDR2 SVGEGT come from the germline V gene. The V gene lost 5 bases and the J gene lost 3 bases, with 14 bases spanning the gap. This CDR3 has 14 amino acids.

This clonotype showed up many times. The rearrangement joins TRBV12-3 or TRBV12-4 to TRBJ2-4; D not certain. This CDR3 has 15 residues. Deletions cut 3 bases from V and 1 base from J, with 10 bases between. The CDR3 here is CASSFREAAKNIQYF. For the CDR3, the DNA is TGTGCCAGCAGTTTTCGCGAGGCGGCCAAAAACATTCAGTACTTC.

Only a few counts were recorded for this clonotype. The chain has TRBV24-1 and TRBJ1-1; 9 bases agree with TRBD1. This CDR3 is built from 14 residues. Germline lookup yields CDR1 KGHDR and CDR2 SFDVKD. The V gene end was trimmed by 7 bases and the J gene end by 1 base; junction bases not matched to a gene: 3. The CDR3 DNA is TGTGCCACCAGGCCGGGACAGGGGAACACTGAAGCTTTCTTT. This encodes CATRPGQGNTEAFF.

This clonotype has only a few counts. This chain joins TRBV10-3 and TRBJ2-1, with 7 bases identical to TRBD2. Germline V gene sequence: CDR1 ENHRY, CDR2 SYGVKD. V was clipped by 10 bases and J by 7 bases; unmatched bases: 13. This CDR3 comprises 14 residues. The DNA of the CDR3 is TGTGCCACTAACAGCGGGATAAGGGAGAATGAGCAGTTCTTC. Its protein product is CATNSGIRENEQFF.

The chain recombines TRBV29-1 with TRBJ2-1; either TRBD1 or TRBD2 may fit D (5 bases each). The length of the CDR3 is 14 residues. Germline values: CDR1 SQVTM, CDR2 ANQGSEA. Trimming took 6 bases from V and 4 from J, leaving 16 bases between them. The CDR3 DNA reads as TGCAGCGTGGGACCCGGGCTGGGATACAATGAGCAGTTCTTC. This codes for CSVGPGLGYNEQFF.

The chain uses TRBV7-2 and TRBJ2-3, with D uncertain. Germline V CDR1 and CDR2: SGHTA, FQGNSA. This CDR3 has 15 amino acids. The V gene lost 2 bases and the J gene lost 4 bases, with 13 bases spanning the gap. CDR3 amino acids: CASSLSLSRSDTQYF. The CDR3 region has the DNA TGTGCCAGCAGCTTAAGTCTTAGCAGGTCAGATACGCAGTATTTT.

In regard to this clonotype: The junction and the germline gene differ at one end; a read error may be behind it. This chain joins TRBV2 and TRBJ2-3; 11 bases fit TRBD2. Germline lookup yields CDR1 SNHLY and CDR2 FYNNEI. This CDR3 spans 15 amino acids. CDR3 amino acids: CASRGTSGLTDTRYF. For the CDR3, the DNA is TGTGCCAGCAGAGGGACTAGCGGTCTCACAGATACGCGGTATTTT. The full variable domain, completed using reference TRBV2 and TRBJ2-3, is EPEVTQTPSHQVTQMGQEVILRCVPISNHLYFYWYRQILGQKVEFLVSFYNNEISEKSEIFDDQFSVERPDGSNFTLKIRSTKLEDSAMYFCASRGTSGLTDTRYFGPGTRLTVL.

J is TRBJ2-2 and V is TRBV6-4; D may match TRBD1 or TRBD2 (6 bases each). Germline V CDR1 and CDR2: MRHNA, SNTAGT. The V end was cut by 3 bases, the J end by 6 bases, with 11 bases between. This CDR3 is 14 amino acids long. Here the CDR3 DNA reads TGTGCCAGCAGTGATTCGGGGGCAGCCGGGGAGCTGTTTTTT. This encodes CASSDSGAAGELFF.

This sequence joins TRBV25-1 and TRBJ2-3; D is uncertain. From germline, CDR1 is MGHDK and CDR2 SYGVNS. Trimming took 3 bases from V and 1 from J, leaving 8 bases between them. The CDR3 sequence is 14 residues long. This CDR3 reads CASSDPSGTDTQYF. CDR3 bases: TGTGCCAGCAGTGATCCCTCGGGCACAGATACGCAGTATTTT.

The V gene is TRBV12-3 or TRBV12-4, the J gene TRBJ1-5, with D unclear. This CDR3 is 15 amino acids long. The V end was cut by 3 bases, the J end by 3 bases, with 12 bases between. The CDR3 DNA sequence: TGTGCCAGCAGTTTTAAGGGCAGCATCAATCAGCCCCAGCATTTT. This encodes CASSFKGSINQPQHF.

V and J are TRBV28 and TRBJ2-3; TRBD1 might be the D (6 bases). The CDR3 consists of 15 residues. In germline, CDR1 is MDHEN, CDR2 SYDVKM. Trimming removed 3 bases at V and 2 bases at J, with 12 bases between. This CDR3 reads CASSFRTEHTDTQYF. The CDR3 nucleotides are TGTGCCAGCAGTTTTCGGACAGAGCACACAGATACGCAGTATTTT.

This clonotype was found a few times. The chain recombines TRBV10-1 with TRBJ1-2; possibly TRBD1 for D (6 bases). The V gene lost 7 bases and the J gene lost 5 bases, with 20 bases spanning the gap. The V gene's germline CDR1 is WNHNN and CDR2 SYGVQD (reference sequence). CDR3 size: 15 residues. The CDR3 DNA reads TGCGCCAGCACTAGAGACGGACAGAGGAGGTATGGCTACACCTTC. Translation: CASTRDGQRRYGYTF.

The V gene is TRBV5-1, the J gene TRBJ2-7; D might be TRBD1 (6 bases). The length of the CDR3 is 13 residues. V was shortened by 0 bases and J by 7 bases, with 11 bases between the two germline ends. Germline lookup yields CDR1 SGHRS and CDR2 YFSETQ. The CDR3 DNA follows: TGCGCCAGCAGCTTGGTGGACAGCATGGAGCAGTACTTC. This sequence encodes CASSLVDSMEQYF.

This clonotype occurred a few times. The chain uses TRBV29-1 and TRBJ2-7; tentative D call: TRBD2 (5 bases). The CDR3 extends over 15 amino acids. Trimming stripped 4 bases from V and 5 bases from J, with 21 bases between. The germline CDR1 and CDR2 sequences are SQVTM and ANQGSEA. CDR3 DNA sequence: TGCAGCGTTGGCGAACAGAGATCAAGCGGCGACGAGCAGTACTTC. Protein product: CSVGEQRSSGDEQYF.

CDR3 sequence: CASSPPGASGKQFF. As DNA, the CDR3 is TGTGCCAGCAGCCCACCCGGGGCTAGCGGAAAGCAGTTCTTC. The J gene is TRBJ2-1, the V gene TRBV28; 7 bases agree with TRBD2. The CDR3 runs 14 residues. Germline assignment: CDR1 MDHEN and CDR2 SYDVKM. With V trimmed by 6 bases and J by 11 bases, 13 bases remained unmatched.

The chain couples TRBV6-1 to TRBJ2-1; 11 nucleotides line up with TRBD2. J lost 0 bases, V lost 6 bases, and 7 bases had no gene match. The CDR3 spans 17 residues. In germline, CDR1 is MNHNS, CDR2 SASEGT. The CDR3 sequence: CASSGTSGRSSYNEQFF. In nucleotides, the CDR3 is TGTGCCAGCAGCGGGACTAGCGGTCGGAGCTCCTACAATGAGCAGTTCTTC.

The chain combines TRBV6-1 with TRBJ2-1, with TRBD2 matching over 9 bases. V gave up 0 bases and J gave up 3 bases; unmatched junction bases: 6. CDR1 is MNHNS and CDR2 is SASEGT in the germline V gene. The CDR3 consists of 17 residues. The DNA for the CDR3 is TGTGCCAGCAGTGAAGCGAGGCTAGCGGGGAACTACAATGAGCAGTTCTTC. Its translation: CASSEARLAGNYNEQFF.

This clonotype was found a few times. J is TRBJ2-7 and V is TRBV20-1; the match to TRBD2 covers 11 bases. The CDR3 runs to 18 residues. From germline, CDR1 is DFQATT and CDR2 SNEGSKA (reference sequence). V lost 4 bases, J lost 0 bases, and 14 bases stayed unmatched. CDR3 loop: CSATSIFTGTSGSYEQYF. The CDR3 nucleotides are TGCAGTGCTACCTCCATTTTCACCGGGACTAGCGGCTCCTACGAGCAGTACTTC.

This clonotype was seen a handful of times. This CDR3 reads CASSYTGGEGGTDTQYF. CDR3 nucleotides: TGTGCCAGCAGTTACACAGGGGGCGAGGGGGGCACAGATACGCAGTATTTT. The chain combines TRBV28 with TRBJ2-3, with 9 bases identical to TRBD1. The junction had 9 bases not matched to a gene; V was cut back by 4 bases and J by 1 base. Per germline, CDR1 MDHEN and CDR2 SYDVKM. The CDR3 length is 17 residues.

A few counts support this clonotype. The rearrangement links TRBV9 to TRBJ1-6; TRBD1 agrees at 7 bases. Per the germline V gene, CDR1 is SGDLS and CDR2 is YYNGEE. This CDR3 is 15 amino acids long. Trimming took 0 bases from V and 6 from J; bases not matched to a gene: 3. The CDR3 coding sequence is TGTGCCAGCAGCGTAGCGGGACAGACTAATTCACCCCTCCACTTT. Its translation is CASSVAGQTNSPLHF.

In this sample, this clonotype turned up many times. This chain joins TRBV7-9 and TRBJ1-1, with no clear D. The CDR3 length is 14 residues. Looked up from germline, CDR1 is SEHNR and CDR2 is FQNEAQ (reference sequence). The germline V and J ends were trimmed by 1 base and 3 bases, with 9 bases remaining between them. As DNA, the CDR3 is TGTGCCAGCAGCTTAGGGCAGACGGACACTGAAGCTTTCTTT. Its translation: CASSLGQTDTEAFF.

This clonotype came up many times. The J gene is TRBJ2-5, the V gene TRBV19, with D possibly being TRBD2 (6 bases). V lost 3 bases to trimming and J lost 5 bases, with 16 bases between them. CDR1 is LNHDA and CDR2 is SQIVND in the germline V gene (reference sequence). The CDR3 spans 15 residues. CDR3 region: CASSIRRGAKETQYF. In DNA form, the CDR3 reads TGTGCCAGTAGTATTAGGCGGGGCGCCAAGGAGACCCAGTACTTC.

The chain links TRBV7-8 to TRBJ2-2; TRBD2 aligns across 12 bases. The CDR3 runs 17 residues. V dropped 5 bases and J dropped 5; count of bases not matched to a gene: 9. Per germline, CDR1 SGHVS and CDR2 FQNEAQ. CDR3 region: CASSITGTSGLTGELFF. The CDR3, as DNA: TGTGCCAGCAGCATAACCGGGACTAGCGGGCTAACCGGGGAGCTGTTTTTT.